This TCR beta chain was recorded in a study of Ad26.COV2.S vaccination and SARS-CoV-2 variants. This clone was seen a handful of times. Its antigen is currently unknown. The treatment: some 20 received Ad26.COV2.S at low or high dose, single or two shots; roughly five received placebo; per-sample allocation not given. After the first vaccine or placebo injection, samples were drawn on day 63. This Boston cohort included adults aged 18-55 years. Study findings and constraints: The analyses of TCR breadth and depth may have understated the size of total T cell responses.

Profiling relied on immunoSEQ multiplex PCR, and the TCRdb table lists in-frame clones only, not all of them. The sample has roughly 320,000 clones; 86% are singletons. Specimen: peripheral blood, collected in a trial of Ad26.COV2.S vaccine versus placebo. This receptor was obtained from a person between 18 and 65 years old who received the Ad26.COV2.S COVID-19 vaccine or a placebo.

The chain's CDR3 is CASSTGGEAFF. For the CDR3, the DNA is TGTGCCAGCTCTACAGGGGGTGAAGCTTTCTTT. The chain joins TRBV27 to TRBJ1-1, with 8 nucleotides matching TRBD1. The CDR3 consists of 11 residues. After removal of 8 bases from V and 7 bases from J, the junction contained 3 bases not matched to a gene. CDR1 MNHEY and CDR2 SMNVEV come from the germline V gene (reference sequence).